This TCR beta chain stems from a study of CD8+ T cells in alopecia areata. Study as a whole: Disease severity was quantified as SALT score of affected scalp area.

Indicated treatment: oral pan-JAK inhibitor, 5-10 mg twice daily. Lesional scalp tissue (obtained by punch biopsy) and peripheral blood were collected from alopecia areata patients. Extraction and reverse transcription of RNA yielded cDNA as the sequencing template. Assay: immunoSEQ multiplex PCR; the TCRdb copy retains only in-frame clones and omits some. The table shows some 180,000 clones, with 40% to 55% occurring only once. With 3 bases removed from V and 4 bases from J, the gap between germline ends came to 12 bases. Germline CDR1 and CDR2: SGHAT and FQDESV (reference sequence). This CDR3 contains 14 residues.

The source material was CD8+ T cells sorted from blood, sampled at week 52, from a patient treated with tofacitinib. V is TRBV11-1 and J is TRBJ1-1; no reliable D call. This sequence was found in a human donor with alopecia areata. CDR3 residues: CASSFIEGSTEAFF. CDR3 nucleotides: TGTGCCAGCAGCTTCATCGAGGGAAGCACTGAAGCTTTCTTT.